This entry lists 32 T cell receptor beta chains sequenced from one sample in a study of beta chain features in type 1 diabetes. cDNA synthesis used the whole RNA isolate, giving expressed TCRB sequences. Here immunoSEQ multiplex PCR was the method, and the copy in TCRdb shows in-frame clones only, minus some. The sample carries 200,000 to 250,000 clones, around 9.6% recorded once. Material: naive CD4+ T cells from blood. The receptors come from a woman between 18 and 30 years old in good health.

This clone turned up a few times. V gene TRBV29-1 combines with J gene TRBJ2-7, with TRBD1 identical over 9 bases. This CDR3 comprises 14 residues. The J segment lost 2 bases and the V segment lost 7 bases, leaving 9 bases of the junction unmatched. Germline-derived CDR1 and CDR2 are SQVTM and ANQGSEA. The CDR3 nucleotides read TGCAGCGGCCTCCGGGACAGGGACCCCTACGAGCAGTACTTC. Translation: CSGLRDRDPYEQYF.

This clone was seen a handful of times. The rearrangement links TRBV5-1 to TRBJ2-1; the D gene is possibly TRBD2 (6 bases). Germline V gene lookup returns CDR1 SGHRS and CDR2 YFSETQ. The CDR3 loop spans 14 amino acids. V lost 4 bases and J 6 bases, leaving 14 bases between the germline ends. The CDR3 is CASSAGSGSNEQFF. As DNA, the CDR3 is TGCGCCAGCAGCGCGGGATCAGGATCCAATGAGCAGTTCTTC.

Comment on this clone: The sample contains more than one DNA sequence encoding this CDR3. This chain uses TRBV29-1 with TRBJ1-1; the D is unclear. The germline gives CDR1 SQVTM, CDR2 ANQGSEA. The CDR3 loop spans 11 amino acids. V dropped 6 bases and J dropped 1 base, with 6 bases sitting between them. The CDR3 here is CSVSGNTEAFF. The CDR3 DNA is TGCAGCGTATCCGGGAACACTGAAGCTTTCTTT.

The chain uses TRBV6-6 and TRBJ2-7; TRBD2 matches 10 bases. The CDR3 spans 15 residues. Germline CDR1 is MNHNY and CDR2 is SVGAGI (reference sequence). V gave up 6 bases and J gave up 4 bases; unmatched junction bases: 9. Written as DNA, the CDR3 is TGTGCCAGCAGACCCCTTAGCGGGAGGAGGTACGAGCAGTACTTC. This gives the protein CASRPLSGRRYEQYF.

The gene calls are TRBV29-1 and TRBJ2-2, with 8 bases matching TRBD1. This CDR3 has 14 amino acids. The J segment lost 6 bases and the V segment lost 5 bases, leaving 8 bases of the junction unmatched. CDR1 and CDR2 (germline): SQVTM, ANQGSEA. CDR3 region: CSVTRGLGSGELFF. The CDR3 DNA sequence: TGCAGCGTTACCAGGGGGCTGGGCTCCGGGGAGCTGTTTTTT.

The V and J genes are TRBV18 and TRBJ1-1; TRBD1 agrees at 8 bases. CDR3 length: 15 amino acids. Germline V CDR1 and CDR2: KGHSH, LQKENI. After removal of 2 bases from V and 1 base from J, the junction contained 3 bases not matched to a gene. CDR3 protein: CASSPRGQANTEAFF. As DNA, the CDR3 is TGTGCCAGCTCACCAAGGGGACAGGCGAACACTGAAGCTTTCTTT.

This clone has just a few counts. V gene TRBV30 combines with J gene TRBJ1-6, with D unresolved. CDR3 length: 15 amino acids. Germline values: CDR1 GTSNPN, CDR2 SVGIG (reference sequence). Trimming removed 5 bases at V and 7 bases at J, with 18 bases between. Here the CDR3 DNA reads TGTGCCTGGCACCACGGGAACTCCAGGAATTCACCCCTCCACTTT. Translation gives CAWHHGNSRNSPLHF.

The sample holds a few counts of this clone. The rearrangement links TRBV6-6 to TRBJ2-1, with TRBD2 matching over 13 bases. CDR1 is MNHNY and CDR2 is SVGAGI in the germline V gene (reference sequence). With 5 bases clipped from V and 9 bases from J, the junction kept 10 bases outside the gene matches. There are 16 residues in the CDR3. The DNA for the CDR3 is TGTGCCAGCAGTCACCAAGGACTAGCGGGAGATGGTGAGCAGTTCTTC. Its protein is CASSHQGLAGDGEQFF.

V is TRBV19 and J is TRBJ2-1; 10 nucleotides line up with TRBD2. The CDR3 runs 15 residues. Germline loops: CDR1 LNHDA, CDR2 SQIVND (reference sequence). The J segment lost 7 bases and the V segment lost 7 bases, leaving 10 bases of the junction unmatched. The CDR3 sequence: CASKSSGRSYNEQFF. In DNA, the CDR3 is TGTGCCAGTAAGAGTAGCGGGAGGAGTTATAATGAGCAGTTCTTC.

The rearrangement uses TRBV6-5 and TRBJ1-1; 7 bases fit TRBD1. This CDR3 contains 14 residues. Germline-derived CDR1 and CDR2 are MNHEY and SVGAGI. The trim removed 5 bases at V and 3 bases at J, leaving 6 bases unmatched. The CDR3 spells CASSDRDMYTEAFF. The CDR3 DNA is TGTGCCAGCAGTGACAGGGATATGTACACTGAAGCTTTCTTT.

The genes are TRBV5-1 and TRBJ2-1; TRBD1 agrees at 9 bases. The CDR3 spans 15 residues. Germline CDR1 and CDR2: SGHRS and YFSETQ. Germline trimming cut 7 bases from V and 5 bases from J; bases unmatched to any gene: 10. The CDR3 spells CASDFGTGLHNEQFF. CDR3 bases: TGCGCCAGCGACTTCGGGACAGGGCTACACAATGAGCAGTTCTTC. The variable domain in full, completed from reference TRBV5-1 and TRBJ2-1, reads KAGVTQTPRYLIKTRGQQVTLSCSPISGHRSVSWYQQTPGQGLQFLFEYFSETQRNKGNFPGRFSGRQFSNSRSEMNVSTLELGDSALYLCASDFGTGLHNEQFFGPGTRLTVL.

This clone was detected only a few times. The CDR3 is CASSPRSTGVFRDTGELFF. In nucleotides, the CDR3 is TGTGCCAGTAGTCCCCGTTCGACAGGGGTTTTTCGGGACACCGGGGAGCTGTTTTTT. This chain joins TRBV19 and TRBJ2-2, with 8 bases identical to TRBD1. The CDR3 is made up of 19 amino acids. Germline assignment: CDR1 LNHDA and CDR2 SQIVND (reference sequence). The J segment lost 3 bases and the V segment lost 5 bases, leaving 17 bases of the junction unmatched.

V and J are TRBV14 and TRBJ2-1; the D gene is possibly TRBD2 (6 bases). The CDR3 extends over 15 amino acids. Germline V gene lookup returns CDR1 SGHDN and CDR2 FVKESK. V was shortened by 4 bases and J by 10 bases, with 20 bases between the two germline ends. DNA for the CDR3: TGTGCCAGCAGCCCCTTTAGCGGAGAGTGGTACGAGCAGTTCTTC. Its translation is CASSPFSGEWYEQFF.

This clone was counted only a few times. This chain joins TRBV18 and TRBJ2-5; maybe TRBD1 (6 bases). Germline V gene lookup returns CDR1 KGHSH and CDR2 LQKENI. The germline V and J ends were trimmed by 5 bases and 4 bases, with 11 bases remaining between them. The CDR3 length is 13 residues. The CDR3 nucleotides read TGTGCCAGCTCAGCCACAGGGTCAGAGACCCAGTACTTC. Encoded protein: CASSATGSETQYF.

This clone was seen more than once but under ten times. The gene calls are TRBV6-5 and TRBJ2-7, with a possible D match to TRBD1 (6 bases). The length of the CDR3 is 11 residues. V was shortened by 6 bases and J by 3 bases, with 6 bases between the two germline ends. Germline values: CDR1 MNHEY, CDR2 SVGAGI. This CDR3 is CASRDSYEQYF. The CDR3 DNA reads as TGTGCCAGCAGGGACAGCTACGAGCAGTACTTC.

This clone has more than one count but fewer than ten. The chain recombines TRBV7-9 with TRBJ2-7; D might be TRBD2 (7 bases). The CDR3 is 19 amino acids. Germline CDR1 reads SEHNR; CDR2 reads FQNEAQ (reference sequence). V lost 5 bases and J 4 bases, leaving 30 bases between the germline ends. The CDR3 DNA reads as TGTGCCAGCAGCATTAGGTCATTTGGGGACACGGGAGGCCGATACGAGCAGTACTTC. It translates to CASSIRSFGDTGGRYEQYF.

As to this clone: Other DNA sequences in this specimen translate into the identical CDR3. The J gene is TRBJ1-1, the V gene TRBV30; D is unclear. The V gene's germline CDR1 is GTSNPN and CDR2 SVGIG (reference sequence). V lost 3 bases and J 2 bases, leaving 10 bases between the germline ends. The CDR3 has 13 residues. For the CDR3, the DNA is TGTGCCTGGAGCGCCGGGTTAAACACTGAAGCTTTCTTT. This translates into CAWSAGLNTEAFF.

Ten or more counts support this clone. This chain uses TRBV29-1 with TRBJ2-5; D perhaps matches TRBD1 (6 bases). Trimming stripped 5 bases from V and 5 bases from J, with 12 bases between. The germline gives CDR1 SQVTM, CDR2 ANQGSEA. The CDR3 contains 12 residues. DNA of the CDR3: TGCAGCGTTCTCGACAGGCGGGAGACCCAGTACTTC. This codes for CSVLDRRETQYF.

The chain carries TRBV29-1 and TRBJ2-6, with D maybe TRBD1 (5 bases). The length of the CDR3 is 16 residues. V lost 5 bases to trimming and J lost 0 bases, with 14 bases between them. Germline V gene lookup returns CDR1 SQVTM and CDR2 ANQGSEA. The CDR3 protein is CSVRFREGSGANVLTF. The CDR3 DNA follows: TGCAGCGTTAGATTCAGGGAAGGCTCTGGGGCCAACGTCCTGACTTTC.

This clone was seen more than once but under ten times. The rearrangement joins TRBV30 to TRBJ2-7; TRBD1 aligns across 8 bases. Looked up from germline, CDR1 is GTSNPN and CDR2 is SVGIG (reference sequence). V lost 5 bases to trimming and J lost 6 bases; unmatched junction nucleotides: 9. There are 13 residues in the CDR3. The CDR3 protein is CAWGQGAQVEQYF. The CDR3 nucleotides read TGTGCCTGGGGGCAGGGGGCGCAGGTCGAGCAGTACTTC.

V gene TRBV5-6 combines with J gene TRBJ1-2; a possible D gene is TRBD1 (5 bases). Germline V gene sequence: CDR1 SGHDT, CDR2 YYEEEE. V was clipped by 0 bases and J by 4 bases, with 10 bases between them. There are 14 residues in the CDR3. CDR3 residues: CASSLVRGGYGYTF. The CDR3 coding sequence is TGTGCCAGCAGCTTGGTCCGGGGGGGCTATGGCTACACCTTC.

The J gene is TRBJ2-7, the V gene TRBV18; 8 bases line up with TRBD1. CDR3 size: 14 residues. Trimming removed 3 bases from V and 9 bases from J; junction bases left unmatched: 10. Germline V lookup: CDR1 KGHSH, CDR2 LQKENI. The CDR3 loop is CASSPLDREIGQYF. DNA of the CDR3: TGTGCCAGCTCACCGCTGGACAGGGAAATCGGGCAGTACTTC.

This chain uses TRBV30 with TRBJ1-1; D may be TRBD1 (6 bases). This CDR3 is built from 14 residues. Between the trimmed V and J ends, which lost 0 bases and 8 bases, there was a span of 16 bases. The V gene's germline CDR1 is GTSNPN and CDR2 SVGIG (reference sequence). The CDR3 loop reads CAWSVLGGRGEAFF. For the CDR3, the DNA is TGTGCCTGGAGTGTACTAGGGGGAAGGGGGGAAGCTTTCTTT.

The V gene is TRBV27, the J gene TRBJ1-1, with D perhaps matching TRBD1 (6 bases). The CDR3 length is 11 residues. Trimming cost V 6 bases and J 5 bases, with 7 bases left between them. Germline lookup yields CDR1 MNHEY and CDR2 SMNVEV (reference sequence). In DNA, the CDR3 is TGTGCCAGCAGCCAGGGGACTGAAGCTTTCTTT. Protein: CASSQGTEAFF.

The chain has TRBV29-1 and TRBJ1-1; TRBD1 matches at 8 bases. Germline V gives CDR1 SQVTM, CDR2 ANQGSEA. Losses at the gene ends were 5 bases for V and 5 bases for J; bases not matched to a gene: 13. CDR3 length equals 15 residues. The CDR3 reads CSVFSPGQVGTEAFF. The DNA for the CDR3 is TGCAGCGTTTTCTCCCCGGGACAGGTCGGGACTGAAGCTTTCTTT.

This clone showed up just a few times. The chain has TRBV30 and TRBJ1-4, with 8 bases that match TRBD1. J lost 3 bases, V lost 5 bases, and 5 bases had no gene match. This CDR3 comprises 14 residues. Germline assignment: CDR1 GTSNPN and CDR2 SVGIG (reference sequence). The CDR3, as DNA: TGTGCCTGGGCCCAGGGGGCGGCTAATGAAAAACTGTTTTTT. Its protein is CAWAQGAANEKLFF.

There are a few counts of this clone. J is TRBJ1-2 and V is TRBV7-3, with 9 bases aligning to TRBD1. The CDR3 contains 13 residues. Trimming cost V 2 bases and J 5 bases; bases outside gene matches: 0. CDR1 SGHTA and CDR2 FQGTGA come from the germline V gene. CDR3 loop: CASSLDRGYGYTF. CDR3 nucleotide sequence: TGTGCCAGCAGCTTAGACAGGGGGTATGGCTACACCTTC.

This clone was seen a few times. The chain joins TRBV29-1 to TRBJ2-1; D is unresolved. There are 11 residues in the CDR3. The V gene lost 4 bases and the J gene lost 9 bases, with 10 bases spanning the gap. Germline assignment: CDR1 SQVTM and CDR2 ANQGSEA. CDR3 residues: CSVGVRSEQFF. The CDR3 DNA reads as TGCAGCGTTGGAGTCCGGAGTGAGCAGTTCTTC.

This clone was seen a handful of times. This chain connects TRBV5-1 to TRBJ1-2; 10 nucleotides agree with TRBD1. Germline CDR1 SGHRS, CDR2 YFSETQ. Trimming removed 3 bases from V and 0 bases from J; junction bases left unmatched: 2. The CDR3 runs 15 residues. The CDR3 spells CASSSGTGANYGYTF. The CDR3 DNA reads TGCGCCAGCAGCTCCGGGACAGGGGCTAACTATGGCTACACCTTC.

There are a few counts of this clone. The chain carries TRBV7-9 and TRBJ1-6; 7 positions agree with TRBD1. From germline, CDR1 is SEHNR and CDR2 FQNEAQ (reference sequence). The V gene end was trimmed by 4 bases and the J gene end by 5 bases; junction bases not matched to a gene: 5. The CDR3 is 15 amino acids. CDR3 residues: CASSSGQVDNSPLHF. CDR3 coding DNA: TGTGCCAGCAGCTCAGGACAGGTTGATAATTCACCCCTCCACTTT.

This clone was seen more than once but under ten times. This chain links TRBV5-6 with TRBJ2-5; TRBD1 matches at 7 bases. Trimming took 4 bases from V and 3 from J; bases not matched to a gene: 3. This CDR3 is 13 amino acids long. Germline CDR1 is SGHDT and CDR2 is YYEEEE. The CDR3 region is CASSLGTEETQYF. Here the CDR3 DNA reads TGTGCCAGCAGCCTGGGGACAGAAGAGACCCAGTACTTC.

The rearrangement uses TRBV5-1 and TRBJ2-1; 9 nucleotides agree with TRBD1. The V gene's germline CDR1 is SGHRS and CDR2 YFSETQ. The CDR3 length is 14 residues. With 2 bases clipped from V and 6 bases from J, the junction kept 3 bases outside the gene matches. CDR3 DNA: TGCGCCAGCAGCTTCGGGACAGGGACCAATGAGCAGTTCTTC. It translates to CASSFGTGTNEQFF.